These 15 T cell receptor beta chains originate from one sample sequenced in a study of control samples from healthy donors and cancer patients. Assay: immunoSEQ multiplex PCR; the TCRdb copy retains only in-frame clones and omits some. The table lists 130,000 or so clones, roughly 94% of them singletons, with approximately 14% in the top ten. Material: blood. These receptors all stem from a man aged 35-49 years in good health.

This clone has only one observation. Germline is not matched at one junction end, which may reflect a read error. This sequence joins TRBV7-7 and TRBJ2-1, with D perhaps assigned TRBD1 or TRBD2 (6 bases each). Germline CDR1 reads SSHAT; CDR2 reads FNYEAQ (reference sequence). The CDR3 is 13 amino acids. The CDR3 region is CASSRTMRGVQFF. In nucleotides, the CDR3 is TGTGCTAGCAGCCGGACGATGAGGGGGGTGCAGTTCTTC.

The rearrangement joins TRBV9 to TRBJ2-7; D gene unclear. V lost 4 bases and J 6 bases, leaving 14 bases between the germline ends. Germline CDR1 is SGDLS and CDR2 is YYNGEE. The CDR3 extends over 13 amino acids. CDR3 nucleotides: TGTGCCAGCAGCTCACGACCCATTGCCGAGCAGTACTTC. Residues: CASSSRPIAEQYF.

The chain has TRBV7-2 and TRBJ1-3; 9 bases are a match to TRBD1. Per germline, CDR1 SGHTA and CDR2 FQGNSA. J lost 4 bases, V lost 4 bases, and 5 bases had no gene match. This CDR3 has 15 amino acids. CDR3 in amino acids: CASSWRGQGGNTIYF. The DNA for the CDR3 is TGTGCCAGCAGCTGGAGGGGACAGGGCGGAAACACCATATATTTT. Full variable domain (remainder filled in from reference TRBV7-2 and TRBJ1-3): GAGVSQSPSNKVTEKGKDVELRCDPISGHTALYWYRQSLGQGLEFLIYFQGNSAPDKSGLPSDRFSAERTGGSVSTLTIQRTQQEDSAVYLCASSWRGQGGNTIYFGEGSWLTVV.

The J gene is TRBJ1-5, the V gene TRBV12-3 or TRBV12-4; D gene ambiguous. The length of the CDR3 is 13 residues. Deletions cut 4 bases from V and 4 bases from J, with 8 bases between. DNA for the CDR3: TGTGCCAGCAGTTCGACCCCGAATCAGCCCCAGCATTTT. The encoded protein is CASSSTPNQPQHF.

This sequence joins TRBV15 and TRBJ1-1, with a weak D call TRBD1 (5 bases). V gave up 0 bases and J gave up 5 bases, with 13 bases separating them. Germline CDR1 and CDR2: LNHNV and YYDKDF (reference sequence). The CDR3 spans 15 residues. The CDR3 loop reads CATSRDGGDSTEAFF. The CDR3, as DNA: TGTGCCACCAGCAGAGATGGGGGGGACTCAACTGAAGCTTTCTTT.

The chain has TRBV29-1 and TRBJ2-7; possibly TRBD1 for D (6 bases). The CDR3 consists of 15 residues. CDR1 is SQVTM, CDR2 ANQGSEA, per germline. The V end was cut by 7 bases, the J end by 0 bases, with 19 bases between. As DNA, the CDR3 is TGCAGCGCTGTGGGGGAACAGGGACCCTCCTACGAGCAGTACTTC. Translating it yields CSAVGEQGPSYEQYF.

The J gene is TRBJ1-6, the V gene TRBV3-1 (or the pseudogene TRBV3-2); D gene unclear. Germline V gene data show CDR1 as LGHDT and CDR2 as YNNKEL (reference sequence). V lost 5 bases and J 5 bases, leaving 22 bases between the germline ends. The CDR3 has 18 amino acids. DNA of the CDR3: TGTGCCAGCAGCTTAGTGTATCCCATCATACATCATAATTCACCCCTCCACTTT. It translates to CASSLVYPIIHHNSPLHF.

This clone was seen just once. The CDR3 nucleotides read TGTGCCAGCAGTTACGGGCGGCAGAACACTGAAGCTTTCTTT. Its translation is CASSYGRQNTEAFF. V usage is TRBV6-5 and J usage is TRBJ1-1; D remains ambiguous. The CDR3 covers 14 residues. The ends were cut back, 2 bases at V and 1 base at J, with 8 bases in the middle. Germline CDR1 reads MNHEY; CDR2 reads SVGAGI.

This clone was recorded once. This chain links TRBV6-5 with TRBJ2-7; perhaps TRBD1 as D (6 bases). Germline V gene data show CDR1 as MNHEY and CDR2 as SVGAGI. The CDR3 is 13 amino acids. The V end lost 7 bases, the J end lost 3 bases, and 13 bases lay between the germline ends. Written as DNA, the CDR3 is TGTGCCAGCACCATGGGACACCACTACGAGCAGTACTTC. This sequence encodes CASTMGHHYEQYF.

In its sample, this clone was seen once. The V call is TRBV12-3 or TRBV12-4, the J call TRBJ1-2; 7 bases are a match to TRBD1. Trimming at V came to 7 bases and at J to 4 bases, leaving 6 bases not matched to a gene. This CDR3 comprises 13 residues. Here the CDR3 DNA reads TGTGCCAGCACCCAGGGGGGGATCTATGGCTACACCTTC. Protein: CASTQGGIYGYTF.

V and J are TRBV5-6 and TRBJ2-7, with TRBD1 identical over 10 bases. CDR1 SGHDT and CDR2 YYEEEE come from the germline V gene. This CDR3 spans 14 amino acids. Trimming removed 0 bases from V and 7 bases from J; junction bases left unmatched: 4. CDR3 in DNA: TGTGCCAGCAGCTTGGGACAGGGGGCTGAAGAGCAGTACTTC. Its translation: CASSLGQGAEEQYF.

This clone was detected only once. V gene TRBV21-1 combines with J gene TRBJ1-1. TRBV21-1 is a documented pseudogene. The length of the CDR3 is 17 residues. The CDR3: CASSKALVQGGGTEAFF. In DNA, the CDR3 is TGTGCCAGCAGCAAAGCTCTGGTCCAGGGTGGGGGCACTGAAGCTTTCTTT.

The chain couples TRBV7-9 to TRBJ1-6; D call uncertain. CDR1 SEHNR and CDR2 FQNEAQ come from the germline V gene (reference sequence). The CDR3 loop spans 14 amino acids. With 2 bases removed from V and 8 bases from J, the gap between germline ends came to 10 bases. For the CDR3, the DNA is TGTGCCAGCAGCTTACCCGGGAGGGATTCACCCCTCCACTTT. It codes for CASSLPGRDSPLHF.

The V and J genes are TRBV11-2 and TRBJ2-4; tentatively, D is TRBD1 (5 bases). Between the trimmed V and J ends, which lost 2 bases and 0 bases, there was a span of 8 bases. The V gene's germline CDR1 is SGHAT and CDR2 FQNNGV. The CDR3 is 15 amino acids. CDR3 residues: CASSLLGVAKNIQYF. CDR3 nucleotides: TGTGCCAGCAGCTTATTAGGGGTAGCCAAAAACATTCAGTACTTC.

V is TRBV28 and J is TRBJ2-1, with D unclear. From germline, CDR1 is MDHEN and CDR2 SYDVKM. The CDR3 contains 12 residues. Deletions cut 6 bases from V and 9 bases from J, with 12 bases between. CDR3 in amino acids: CASSPFRGEQFF. DNA for the CDR3: TGTGCCAGCAGCCCCTTTCGCGGTGAGCAGTTCTTC. Together with reference TRBV28 and TRBJ2-1, the CDR3 gives the full variable domain: DVKVTQSSRYLVKRTGEKVFLECVQDMDHENMFWYRQDPGLGLRLIYFSYDVKMKEKGDIPEGYSVSREKKERFSLILESASTNQTSMYLCASSPFRGEQFFGPGTRLTVL.